This T cell receptor (beta chain) was obtained from a study of neurological immune-mediated disorders. The study's findings and limits: HTLV-1-associated myelopathy led in TCR clonal expansion, while multiple sclerosis ranked lowest, below healthy controls. Across subjects, no CDR3 amino acid sequence appeared in expanded clones of more than one subject, a finding that suggested private repertoires in all groups.

From germline, CDR1 is SGHRS and CDR2 YFSETQ. V was pared by 6 bases and J by 1 base, with 2 bases of the junction left unmatched. There are 13 residues in the CDR3. The study built sorted libraries from around 940,000 CD4+ or CD8+ T cells. The cDNA was generated through 5'RACE incorporating 10-nucleotide random UMIs. TCRdb re-analysed the 5' RACE reads in MiXCR, keeping a single row per CDR3 protein. The data contain about 18,000 distinct CDR3 sequences, 14% of them singletons. This clonotype was seen many times. Antigen specificity is unknown. Source material: CD4+ T cells from blood. The origin of this receptor is a woman aged 55-70 years with HTLV-1-associated myelopathy (HAM/TSP). The rearrangement links TRBV5-1 to TRBJ1-1; 8 bases map to TRBD1. CDR3 protein: CASTGQENTEAFF. DNA of the CDR3: TGCGCCAGCACGGGACAGGAGAACACTGAAGCTTTCTTT.